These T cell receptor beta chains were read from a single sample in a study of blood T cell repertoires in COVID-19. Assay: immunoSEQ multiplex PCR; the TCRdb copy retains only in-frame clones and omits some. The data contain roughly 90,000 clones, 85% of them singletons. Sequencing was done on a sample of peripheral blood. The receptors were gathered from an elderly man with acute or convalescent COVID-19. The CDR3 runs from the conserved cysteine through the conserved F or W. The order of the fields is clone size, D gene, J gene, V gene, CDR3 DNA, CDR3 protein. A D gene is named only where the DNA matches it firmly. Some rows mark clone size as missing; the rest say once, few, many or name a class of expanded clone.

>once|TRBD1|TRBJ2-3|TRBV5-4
TGTGCCAGCAGCACGGGACAGGGGGCCATCCTCACAGATACGCAGTATTTT
CASSTGQGAILTDTQYF
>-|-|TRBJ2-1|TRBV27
TGTGCCAGCCGGGCTAGCAGGTACAATGAGCAGTTCTTC
CASRASRYNEQFF
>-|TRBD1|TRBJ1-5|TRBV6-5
TGTGCCAGCAGTTACTTCCGGGTCAGGGGGTATCAGCCCCAGCATTTT
CASSYFRVRGYQPQHF
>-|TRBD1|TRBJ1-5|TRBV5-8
TGTGCCAGCAGCCCCGGGACAGTTCAGAATCAGCCCCAGCATTTT
CASSPGTVQNQPQHF
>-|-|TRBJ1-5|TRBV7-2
TGTGCCAGCAGCCGGGAAGGCCGGGGGCAGCCCCAGCATTTT
CASSREGRGQPQHF
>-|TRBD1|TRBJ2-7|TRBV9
TGTGCCAGCAGCCCGGGACAGGGGGCCTACGAGCAGTACTTC
CASSPGQGAYEQYF
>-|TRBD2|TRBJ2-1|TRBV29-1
TGCAGCGTGGGGACTAGCGGGAGGGGAAAGAATGAGCAGTTCTTC
CSVGTSGRGKNEQFF
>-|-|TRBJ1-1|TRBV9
TGTGCCAGCAGCCCCCTAACGGAAGCTTTCTTT
CASSPLTEAFF
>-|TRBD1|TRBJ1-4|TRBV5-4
TGTGCCAGCAGCTTGTATCGGCAGGGGGCGGATGAAAAACTGTTTTTT
CASSLYRQGADEKLFF
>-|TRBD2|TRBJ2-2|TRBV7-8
TGTGCCAGCAGCCCTCTGAAGGGGAGGGGAAACACCGGGGAGCTGTTTTTT
CASSPLKGRGNTGELFF
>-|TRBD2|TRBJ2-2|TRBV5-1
TGCGCCAGCAGCTTCGGCGGCGGGAGGCCTGGCGGGGAGCTGTTTTTT
CASSFGGGRPGGELFF
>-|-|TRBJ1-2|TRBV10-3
TGTGCCATCAGAAATACAGGGAAGGCTAACTATGGCTACACCTTC
CAIRNTGKANYGYTF
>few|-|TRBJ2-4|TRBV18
TGTGCCAGCTCACCCTCGCGGGACAGACAAAACATTCAGTACTTC
CASSPSRDRQNIQYF
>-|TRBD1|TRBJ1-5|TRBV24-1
TGTGCCACCAGTGATCCGGGACAGGGGGGCAATCAGCCCCAGCATTTT
CATSDPGQGGNQPQHF
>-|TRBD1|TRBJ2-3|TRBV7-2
TGTGCCAGCAGCCCGTGGGACAGCAGCACAGATACGCAGTATTTT
CASSPWDSSTDTQYF
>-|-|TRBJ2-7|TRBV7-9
TGTGCCAGCAGATCGGAGGGGCTCCACGAGCAGTACTTC
CASRSEGLHEQYF
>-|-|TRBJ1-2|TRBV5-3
TGTGCCAGAACCGGGGAAGGGCAAGGACGCTACTATGGCTACACCTTC
CARTGEGQGRYYGYTF
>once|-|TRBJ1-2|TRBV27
TGTGCCAGCAGTCCGTCATCGGACTATGGCTACACCTTC
CASSPSSDYGYTF
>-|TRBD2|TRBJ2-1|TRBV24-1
TGTGCCACCAGTGAGAATAGCGGGAGAAGCTACAATGAGCAGTTCTTC
CATSENSGRSYNEQFF
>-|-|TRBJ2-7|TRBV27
TGTGCCAGCAGGCCTCTTTGGACGGGGGAGCAGTACTTC
CASRPLWTGEQYF
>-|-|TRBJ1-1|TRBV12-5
TGTGCTAGTGGAGAGGCGCGCGCAGCTTTCTTT
CASGEARAAFF
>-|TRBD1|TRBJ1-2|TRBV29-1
TGCAGCGTTGCCCGACAGGGGAGCGACTATGGCTACACCTTC
CSVARQGSDYGYTF
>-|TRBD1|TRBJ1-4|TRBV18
TGTGCCAGCTCACAGGACAGGGGTTCTAATGAAAAACTGTTTTTT
CASSQDRGSNEKLFF
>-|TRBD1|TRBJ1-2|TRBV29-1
TGCATAATATCGGGGCAGGGGGCGGTTGAAAGTGGCTACACCTTC
CIISGQGAVESGYTF
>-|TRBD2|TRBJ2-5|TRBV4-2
TGTGCCAGCAGCCTTGCTACTAGCGGGACTCAAGAGACCCAGTACTTC
CASSLATSGTQETQYF
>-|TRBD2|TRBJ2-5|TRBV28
TGTGCCAGCAACGAGAGGACTAGCGAAGATCAAGAGACCCAGTACTTC
CASNERTSEDQETQYF
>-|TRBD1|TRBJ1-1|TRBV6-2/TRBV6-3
TGTGCCAGCAGCAAAATTACAGGGGCCGTCATGAACACTGAAGCTTTCTTT
CASSKITGAVMNTEAFF
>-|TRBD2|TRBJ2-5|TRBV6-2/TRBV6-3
TGTGCCAGCAGTTACAAAGGGCTAGCGGAGCCTCAAGAGACCCAGTACTTC
CASSYKGLAEPQETQYF
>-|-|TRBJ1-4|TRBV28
TGTGCCAGCAGCCCAAACAGTGGAAAACTGTTTTTT
CASSPNSGKLFF
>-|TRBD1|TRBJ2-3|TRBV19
TGTGCCAGTAGACGGACAGGAATGTCTCCTAGCACAGATACGCAGTATTTT
CASRRTGMSPSTDTQYF
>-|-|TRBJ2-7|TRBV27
TGTGCCAGCAGTTTATCCCCAGCTGGAGGGACCTACGAGCAGTACTTC
CASSLSPAGGTYEQYF
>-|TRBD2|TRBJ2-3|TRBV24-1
TGTGCCACCAGTGATTTGCAGAAGCTAGCGGGAGAAGATACGCAGTATTTT
CATSDLQKLAGEDTQYF
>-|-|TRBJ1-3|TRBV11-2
TGTGCCAGCACCCTCCAGGGGGGAAACACCATATATTTT
CASTLQGGNTIYF
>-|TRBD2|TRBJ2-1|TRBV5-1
TGCGCCAGCAGCCCGGGGGGGACGGCTATCCATGAGCAGTTCTTC
CASSPGGTAIHEQFF
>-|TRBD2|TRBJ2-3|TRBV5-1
TGCGCCAGCAGCTTGACGGGAGGGGGCACAGATACGCAGTATTTT
CASSLTGGGTDTQYF
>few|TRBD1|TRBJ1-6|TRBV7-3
TGTGCCAGCAGCTTAAGCGGGACAGGGGGCGGGAATTCACCCCTCCACTTT
CASSLSGTGGGNSPLHF
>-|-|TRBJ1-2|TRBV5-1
TGCGCCAGCAGCTTGGAGGTCGGGGGAGGCTACACCTTC
CASSLEVGGGYTF
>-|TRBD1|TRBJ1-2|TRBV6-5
TGTGCCAGCAGCGACAGGGGGCGCGTGTGGTATGGCTACACCTTC
CASSDRGRVWYGYTF
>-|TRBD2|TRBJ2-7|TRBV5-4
TGTGCCAGCAGCTTGGTATTCGCTAGCGGGAGAAAAGAGCAGTACTTC
CASSLVFASGRKEQYF
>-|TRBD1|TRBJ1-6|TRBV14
TGTGCCAGCAGTCAAAAAGTATCCGGGACAGGTGATTCACCCCTCCACTTT
CASSQKVSGTGDSPLHF
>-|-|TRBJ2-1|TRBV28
TGTGCCAGCAGTTATGGCCTAGCCCGCTCAGACAATGAGCAGTTCTTC
CASSYGLARSDNEQFF
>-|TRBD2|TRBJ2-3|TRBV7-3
TGTGCCAGCAGCTTAAGGCGCGGGAGGACAGATACGCAGTATTTT
CASSLRRGRTDTQYF
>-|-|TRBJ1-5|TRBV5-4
TGTGCCAGCAGTACAGGATTTGGGCAGCCCCAGCATTTT
CASSTGFGQPQHF
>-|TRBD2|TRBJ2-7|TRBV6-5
TGTGCCAGCGAAAGCGGGAGCTCCTACGAGCAGTACTTC
CASESGSSYEQYF
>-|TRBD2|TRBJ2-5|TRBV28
TGTGCCAGCAGCCGTGGACTAGCGGGACAAGAGACCCAGTACTTC
CASSRGLAGQETQYF
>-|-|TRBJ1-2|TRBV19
TGTGCCAGTACCCCCAACGGGTACGGCTATGGCTACACCTTC
CASTPNGYGYGYTF
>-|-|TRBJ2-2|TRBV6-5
TGTGCCAGCAGTCCCTTCGGGATCACCGGGGAGCTGTTTTTT
CASSPFGITGELFF
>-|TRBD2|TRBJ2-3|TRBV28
TGTGCCAGCAGAGCTGGACTAGCGGGAGGGAGCACGCAGTATTTT
CASRAGLAGGSTQYF
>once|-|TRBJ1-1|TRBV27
TGTGCCAGCAGTTTACAGGGGCGGAGGAACACTGAAGCTTTCTTT
CASSLQGRRNTEAFF
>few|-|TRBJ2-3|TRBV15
TGTGCCACCTGGACACCTAGCACAGATACGCAGTATTTT
CATWTPSTDTQYF
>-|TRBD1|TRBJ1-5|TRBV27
TGTGCCAGCAGTTTAGGGACAGGGAATCAGCCCCAGCATTTT
CASSLGTGNQPQHF
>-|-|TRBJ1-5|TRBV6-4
TGTGCCAGCAGCAACGGGTTAAATCAGCCCCAGCATTTT
CASSNGLNQPQHF
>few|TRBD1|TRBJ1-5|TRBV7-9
TGTGCCAGCAGCCCCCGGGAACTTGACAGGGCGGCTCAGCCCCAGCATTTT
CASSPRELDRAAQPQHF